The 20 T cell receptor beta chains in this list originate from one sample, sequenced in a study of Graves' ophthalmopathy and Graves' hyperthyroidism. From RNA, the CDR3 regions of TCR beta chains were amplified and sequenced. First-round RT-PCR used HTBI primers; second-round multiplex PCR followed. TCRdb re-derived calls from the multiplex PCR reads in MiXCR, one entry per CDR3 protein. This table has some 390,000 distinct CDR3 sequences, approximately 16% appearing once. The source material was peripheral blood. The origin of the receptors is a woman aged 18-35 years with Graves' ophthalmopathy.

CDR3 coding DNA: TGTGCCAGCAGCTTGGATGTAGACAGGGCCACCTACGAGCAGTACTTC. Its translation is CASSLDVDRATYEQYF. The chain joins TRBV11-2 to TRBJ2-7, with 7 bases aligning to TRBD1. CDR1 and CDR2 (germline): SGHAT, FQNNGV. This CDR3 spans 16 amino acids. V shed 3 bases, J shed 2 bases, and the junction held 10 bases outside the gene matches. The full variable domain, in which reference TRBV11-2 and TRBJ2-7 provide the parts outside the CDR3, is EAGVAQSPRYKIIEKRQSVAFWCNPISGHATLYWYQQILGQGPKLLIQFQNNGVVDDSQLPKDRFSAERLKGVDSTLKIQPAKLEDSAVYLCASSLDVDRATYEQYFGPGTRLTVT.

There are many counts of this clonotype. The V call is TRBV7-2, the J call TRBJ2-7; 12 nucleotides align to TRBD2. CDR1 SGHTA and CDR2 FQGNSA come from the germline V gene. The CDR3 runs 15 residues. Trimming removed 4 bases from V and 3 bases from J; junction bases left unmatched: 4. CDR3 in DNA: TGTGCCAGCAGCTCCCCGACTAGCGGGGGCTACGAGCAGTACTTC. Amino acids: CASSSPTSGGYEQYF.

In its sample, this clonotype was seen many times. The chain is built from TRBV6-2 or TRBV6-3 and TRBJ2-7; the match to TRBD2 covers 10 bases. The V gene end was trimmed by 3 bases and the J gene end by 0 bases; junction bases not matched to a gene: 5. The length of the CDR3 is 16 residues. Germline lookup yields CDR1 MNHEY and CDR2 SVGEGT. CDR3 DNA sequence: TGTGCCAGCAGTTATAGACTAGCGGGTGACTCCTACGAGCAGTACTTC. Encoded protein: CASSYRLAGDSYEQYF.

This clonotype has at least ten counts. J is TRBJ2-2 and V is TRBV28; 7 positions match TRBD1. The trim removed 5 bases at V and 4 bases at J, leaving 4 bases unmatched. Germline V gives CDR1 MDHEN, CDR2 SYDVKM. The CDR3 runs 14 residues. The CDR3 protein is CASSETGTTGELFF. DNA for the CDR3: TGTGCCAGCAGTGAGACAGGGACCACCGGGGAGCTGTTTTTT.

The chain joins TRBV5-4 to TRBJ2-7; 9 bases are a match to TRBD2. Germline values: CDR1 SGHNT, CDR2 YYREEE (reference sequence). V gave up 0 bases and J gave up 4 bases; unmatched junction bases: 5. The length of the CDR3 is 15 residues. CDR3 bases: TGTGCCAGCAGCTTGGGCCTAGCGGGATTGTACGAGCAGTACTTC. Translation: CASSLGLAGLYEQYF.

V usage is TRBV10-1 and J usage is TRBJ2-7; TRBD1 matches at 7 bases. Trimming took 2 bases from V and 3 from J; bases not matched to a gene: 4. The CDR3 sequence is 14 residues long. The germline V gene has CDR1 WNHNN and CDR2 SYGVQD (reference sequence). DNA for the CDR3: TGCGCCAGCAGTGAGCCCGGGACAGTCTACGAGCAGTACTTC. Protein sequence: CASSEPGTVYEQYF.

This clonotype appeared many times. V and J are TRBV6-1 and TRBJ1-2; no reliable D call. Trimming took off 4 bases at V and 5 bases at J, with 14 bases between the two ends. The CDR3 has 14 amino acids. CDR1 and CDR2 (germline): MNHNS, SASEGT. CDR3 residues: CASSAGPKGYGYTF. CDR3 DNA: TGTGCCAGCAGTGCAGGCCCCAAAGGGTATGGCTACACCTTC.

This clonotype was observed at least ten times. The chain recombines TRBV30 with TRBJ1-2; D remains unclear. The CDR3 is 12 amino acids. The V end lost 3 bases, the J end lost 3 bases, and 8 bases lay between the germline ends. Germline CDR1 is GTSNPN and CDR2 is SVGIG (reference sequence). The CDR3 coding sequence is TGTGCCTGGAGGAGGGCGGACTATGGCTACACCTTC. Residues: CAWRRADYGYTF. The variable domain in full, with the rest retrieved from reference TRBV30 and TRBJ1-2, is SQTIHQWPATLVQPVGSPLSLECTVEGTSNPNLYWYRQAAGRGLQLLFYSVGIGQISSEVPQNLSASRPQDRQFILSSKKLLLSDSGFYLCAWRRADYGYTFGSGTRLTVV.

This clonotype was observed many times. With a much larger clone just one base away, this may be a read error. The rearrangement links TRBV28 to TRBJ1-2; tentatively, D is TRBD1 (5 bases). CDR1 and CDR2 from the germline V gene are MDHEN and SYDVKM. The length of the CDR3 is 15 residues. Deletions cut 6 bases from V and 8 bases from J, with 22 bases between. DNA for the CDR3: TGTGCCAGCAGCCAAGTCCGGGGGAGGGCCGGAGGCTACACCTTC. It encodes CASSQVRGRAGGYTF.

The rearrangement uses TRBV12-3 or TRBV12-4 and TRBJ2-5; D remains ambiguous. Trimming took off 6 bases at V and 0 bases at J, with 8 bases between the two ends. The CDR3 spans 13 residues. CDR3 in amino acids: CASRQQNQETQYF. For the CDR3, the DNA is TGTGCCAGCAGACAGCAAAACCAAGAGACCCAGTACTTC.

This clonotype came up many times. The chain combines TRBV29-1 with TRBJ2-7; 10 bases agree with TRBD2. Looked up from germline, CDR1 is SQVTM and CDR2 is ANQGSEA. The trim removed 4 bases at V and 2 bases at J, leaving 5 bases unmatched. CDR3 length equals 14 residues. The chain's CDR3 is CSVVVAGGPYEQYF. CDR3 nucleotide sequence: TGCAGCGTTGTTGTAGCGGGGGGACCCTACGAGCAGTACTTC.

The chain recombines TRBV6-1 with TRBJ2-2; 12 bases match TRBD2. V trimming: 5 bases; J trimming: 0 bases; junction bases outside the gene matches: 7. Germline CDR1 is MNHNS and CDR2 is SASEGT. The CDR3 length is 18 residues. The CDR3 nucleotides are TGTGCCAGCAGTCAAGGACTAGCGGGACTCACGAACACCGGGGAGCTGTTTTTT. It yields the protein CASSQGLAGLTNTGELFF.

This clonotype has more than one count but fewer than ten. CDR3 DNA sequence: TGTGCCAGCAGCCAAGTCATCCCCTTGTCAGGGGGGAACACTGAAGCTTTCTTT. It specifies CASSQVIPLSGGNTEAFF. The rearrangement links TRBV3-1 to TRBJ1-1; the match to TRBD1 covers 7 bases. V trimming: 1 base; J trimming: 1 base; junction bases outside the gene matches: 12. The CDR3 sequence is 18 residues long. Germline V CDR1 and CDR2: LGHDT, YNNKEL (reference sequence).

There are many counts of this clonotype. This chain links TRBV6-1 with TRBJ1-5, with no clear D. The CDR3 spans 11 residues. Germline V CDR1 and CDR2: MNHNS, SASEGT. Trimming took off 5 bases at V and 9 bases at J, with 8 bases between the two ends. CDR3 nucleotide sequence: TGTGCCAGCAGTCCCCAAGGGCCCCAGCATTTT. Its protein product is CASSPQGPQHF.

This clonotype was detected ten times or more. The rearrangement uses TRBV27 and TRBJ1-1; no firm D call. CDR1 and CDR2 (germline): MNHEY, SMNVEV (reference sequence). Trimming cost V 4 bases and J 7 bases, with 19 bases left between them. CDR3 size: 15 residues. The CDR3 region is CASSSWTVRGGEAFF. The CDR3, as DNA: TGTGCCAGCAGTTCATGGACGGTCCGAGGAGGTGAAGCTTTCTTT.

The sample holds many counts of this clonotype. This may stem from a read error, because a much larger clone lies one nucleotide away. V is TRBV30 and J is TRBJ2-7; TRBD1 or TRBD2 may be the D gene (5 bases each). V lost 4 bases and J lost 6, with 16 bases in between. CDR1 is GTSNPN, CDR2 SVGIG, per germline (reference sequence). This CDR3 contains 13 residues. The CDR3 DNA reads TGTGCCTGGAATCCAGGGACGACCTGCGAGCAGTACTTC. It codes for CAWNPGTTCEQYF.

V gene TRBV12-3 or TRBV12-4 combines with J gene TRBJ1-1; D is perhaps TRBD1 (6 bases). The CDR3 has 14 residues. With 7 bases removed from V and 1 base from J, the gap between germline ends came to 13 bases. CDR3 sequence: CASKEQQGNTEAFF. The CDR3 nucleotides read TGTGCCAGCAAAGAACAACAGGGGAACACTGAAGCTTTCTTT.

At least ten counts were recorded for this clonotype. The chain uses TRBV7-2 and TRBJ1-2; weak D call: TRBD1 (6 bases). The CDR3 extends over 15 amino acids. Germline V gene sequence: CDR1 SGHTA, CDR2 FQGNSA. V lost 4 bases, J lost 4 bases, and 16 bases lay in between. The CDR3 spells CASSSGGGAGYGYTF. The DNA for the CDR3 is TGTGCCAGCAGCTCGGGGGGGGGCGCCGGCTATGGCTACACCTTC.

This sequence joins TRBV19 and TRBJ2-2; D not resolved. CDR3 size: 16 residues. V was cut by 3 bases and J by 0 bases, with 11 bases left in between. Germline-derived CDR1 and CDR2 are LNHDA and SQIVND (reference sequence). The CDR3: CASSMRSEPNTGELFF. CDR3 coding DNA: TGTGCCAGTAGTATGAGGTCGGAACCGAACACCGGGGAGCTGTTTTTT.

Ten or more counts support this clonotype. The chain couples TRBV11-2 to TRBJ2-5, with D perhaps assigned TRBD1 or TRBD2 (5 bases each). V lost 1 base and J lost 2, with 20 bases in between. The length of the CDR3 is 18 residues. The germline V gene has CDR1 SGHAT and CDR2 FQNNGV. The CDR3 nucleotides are TGTGCCAGCAGCTTAGGAGTCCTGGGGGATATCGGTCAAGAGACCCAGTACTTC. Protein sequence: CASSLGVLGDIGQETQYF.